This T cell receptor (beta chain) was found in a study of tumor and adjacent non-tumor tissue in lung cancer. TCRbeta libraries were built with three rounds of nested PCR, modified from ARM-PCR. Each CDR3 protein is one row after TCRdb ran MiXCR on the multiplex PCR reads. The sample carries under 250,000 distinct CDR3 sequences, around 70% recorded once. The template was RNA from unsorted bulk tissue. Judged by abundance, this clonotype is medium-sized. This clonotype was obtained from a man in his 60s with non-small cell lung cancer. Sequencing used lung tumor tissue.

CDR3 bases: TGTGCCAGCAGTAACCAGGGAGGCGGCTACACCTTC. Translating gives CASSNQGGGYTF. The V gene is TRBV6-5, the J gene TRBJ1-2; the D gene is possibly TRBD1 (5 bases). V was clipped by 5 bases and J by 8 bases, with 12 bases between them. CDR1 and CDR2 (germline): MNHEY, SVGAGI. This CDR3 contains 12 residues.